Following are 12 T cell receptor beta chains from one sample sequenced in a study of early T cells in non-severe SARS-CoV-2 infection. Each CDR3 protein is one row after TCRdb ran MiXCR on the 5' RACE reads. Counted here are 35,000 to 40,000 distinct CDR3 sequences, roughly 6% occurring once; the ten biggest clones make up roughly 24%. The specimen was whole blood. These receptors were collected from an adult who was a healthcare worker with PCR-confirmed SARS-CoV-2 infection or an uninfected control (not recorded which).

This clonotype was recorded only once. Just one base apart from a much larger clone, this may be a read error. The V call is TRBV6-1, the J call TRBJ2-7; D is undetermined. The CDR3 loop spans 14 amino acids. Germline CDR1 MNHNS, CDR2 SASEGT. Trimming took 2 bases from V and 6 from J, leaving 14 bases between them. CDR3 nucleotides: TGTGCCAGCAGTGAATCCCCCAATTGGTGCGAGCAGTACTTC. This gives the protein CASSESPNWCEQYF.

This clonotype was counted ten times or more. The chain recombines TRBV9 with TRBJ1-4; unclear D gene. The CDR3 consists of 17 residues. CDR1 and CDR2 from the germline V gene are SGDLS and YYNGEE. V lost 2 bases and J 0 bases, leaving 14 bases between the germline ends. CDR3 bases: TGTGCCAGCAGCGTCGGCAGAACTCCAGCAACTAATGAAAAACTGTTTTTT. Translating gives CASSVGRTPATNEKLFF.

This chain connects TRBV27 to TRBJ2-4; 9 nucleotides align to TRBD2. This CDR3 contains 15 residues. Trimming at V came to 2 bases and at J to 1 base, leaving 0 bases not matched to a gene. Germline V gene sequence: CDR1 MNHEY, CDR2 SMNVEV (reference sequence). Written as DNA, the CDR3 is TGTGCCAGCAGTTTAACTAGCGGGGCCAAAAACATTCAGTACTTC. Its protein product is CASSLTSGAKNIQYF.

This clonotype was seen at least ten times. CDR3 bases: TGTGCCATCAGTGAGTCTTGGACAGGGAAGACAGATACGCAGTATTTT. Protein product: CAISESWTGKTDTQYF. The chain uses TRBV10-3 and TRBJ2-3; 8 bases agree with TRBD1. This CDR3 has 16 amino acids. V dropped 0 bases and J dropped 3; count of bases not matched to a gene: 5. CDR1 ENHRY and CDR2 SYGVKD come from the germline V gene.

This clonotype was counted many times. The genes are TRBV6-5 and TRBJ1-1; maybe TRBD1 (6 bases). The CDR3 totals 13 residues. Germline CDR1 reads MNHEY; CDR2 reads SVGAGI. Trimming removed 0 bases at V and 5 bases at J, with 7 bases between. The CDR3, as DNA: TGTGCCAGCAGTTACTCAGGGGGGACTGAAGCTTTCTTT. Protein sequence: CASSYSGGTEAFF.

The rearrangement links TRBV9 to TRBJ2-7; D might be TRBD2 (5 bases). CDR3 size: 14 residues. Germline CDR1 reads SGDLS; CDR2 reads YYNGEE. Trimming pared 0 bases from V and 6 bases from J, leaving 13 bases between. The CDR3: CASSVATGSLEQYF. The CDR3, as DNA: TGTGCCAGCAGCGTAGCTACGGGGTCACTCGAGCAGTACTTC.

This clonotype was recorded many times. The chain uses TRBV5-6 and TRBJ1-2; tentative D call: TRBD1 (5 bases). Trimming stripped 5 bases from V and 4 bases from J, with 18 bases between. The length of the CDR3 is 15 residues. CDR1 and CDR2 (germline): SGHDT, YYEEEE. The CDR3 protein is CASRATGAYLYGYTF. CDR3 bases: TGTGCCAGCAGGGCTACCGGGGCGTACCTCTATGGCTACACCTTC.

This clonotype occurred many times. CDR3 nucleotides: TGCAGTGCTAGGCCCCACTCTCTCCCCGCGGACGGCTACACCTTC. The encoded protein is CSARPHSLPADGYTF. The genes are TRBV20-1 and TRBJ1-2; D gene uncertain. V lost 3 bases to trimming and J lost 8 bases, with 22 bases between them. This CDR3 comprises 15 residues. Germline-derived CDR1 and CDR2 are DFQATT and SNEGSKA (reference sequence).

This clonotype has a count of ten or more. The rearrangement joins TRBV7-8 to TRBJ2-1; TRBD1 agrees at 10 bases. There are 16 residues in the CDR3. V lost 2 bases, J lost 3 bases, and 4 bases stayed unmatched. The germline V gene has CDR1 SGHVS and CDR2 FQNEAQ. The CDR3 DNA is TGTGCCAGCAGCTTATATCGGACAGGGGGCTACAATGAGCAGTTCTTC. It specifies CASSLYRTGGYNEQFF.

This clonotype was recorded at least ten times. V gene TRBV3-1 combines with J gene TRBJ2-1; 8 bases align to TRBD2. Germline trimming cut 3 bases from V and 5 bases from J; bases unmatched to any gene: 12. Looked up from germline, CDR1 is LGHDT and CDR2 is YNNKEL (reference sequence). This CDR3 region has 17 residues. The CDR3 spells CASSQEETSAFNNEQFF. As DNA, the CDR3 is TGTGCCAGCAGCCAGGAGGAGACTAGCGCGTTCAACAATGAGCAGTTCTTC.

There are a few counts of this clonotype. The chain is built from TRBV28 and TRBJ1-2; D is perhaps TRBD1 (6 bases). This CDR3 is 14 amino acids long. V dropped 2 bases and J dropped 4 bases, with 11 bases sitting between them. Germline V gives CDR1 MDHEN, CDR2 SYDVKM. The CDR3 DNA reads TGTGCCAGCAGTTTAGGAAGGGGGACCTATGGCTACACCTTC. Translation: CASSLGRGTYGYTF.

The table lists this clonotype with a few counts. V usage is TRBV30 and J usage is TRBJ2-5; D call uncertain. Trimming left V 2 bases short and J 4 bases short, with 2 bases between. CDR1 is GTSNPN, CDR2 SVGIG, per germline (reference sequence). The CDR3 totals 10 residues. CDR3 DNA: TGTGCCTGGAGTCTAGAGACCCAGTACTTC. Protein sequence: CAWSLETQYF. Combining the CDR3 with reference TRBV30 and TRBJ2-5 gives the whole variable domain SQTIHQWPATLVQPVGSPLSLECTVEGTSNPNLYWYRQAAGRGLQLLFYSVGIGQISSEVPQNLSASRPQDRQFILSSKKLLLSDSGFYLCAWSLETQYFGPGTRLLVL.